A selection of T cell receptor beta chains follows, all from one sample in a study of CD8 T cells in ankylosing spondylitis. TCRdb called the 5' RACE reads again in MiXCR, with one record for every CDR3 protein. The data contain about 360,000 distinct CDR3 sequences, about 15% of them singletons. What was sequenced was blood, either unsorted or a sorted T cell fraction (not recorded which). The origin of the receptors is a male donor with ankylosing spondylitis or in good health (not recorded which). Each CDR3 is given with its conserved first and last residue. The order of the fields is V gene, clone size, J gene, D gene, CDR3 protein, CDR3 DNA. The D gene is left open where the match is weak. Where a row states a size, it is once, few, many or the class of an expanded clone; other rows omit it.

V gene: TRBV18; clone size: .; J gene: TRBJ2-5; D gene: TRBD1; CDR3 protein: CASSPNRGSETQYF; CDR3 DNA: TGTGCCAGCTCACCGAACAGGGGGTCAGAGACCCAGTACTTC
V gene: TRBV5-1; clone size: few; J gene: TRBJ2-2; D gene: .; CDR3 protein: CASSAQIGELFF; CDR3 DNA: TGCGCCAGCAGCGCCCAGATCGGGGAGCTGTTTTTT
V gene: TRBV4-2; clone size: .; J gene: TRBJ1-2; D gene: .; CDR3 protein: CASSQAQGQGHTF; CDR3 DNA: TGTGCCAGCAGCCAAGCCCAGGGGCAGGGACACACCTTC
V gene: TRBV29-1; clone size: .; J gene: TRBJ2-1; D gene: TRBD1; CDR3 protein: CSVEGGQGRGEQFF; CDR3 DNA: TGCAGCGTTGAAGGGGGACAGGGGCGGGGGGAGCAGTTCTTC
V gene: TRBV5-1; clone size: .; J gene: TRBJ1-6; D gene: .; CDR3 protein: CASSLEGGTKYNSPLHF; CDR3 DNA: TGCGCCAGCAGCTTGGAAGGAGGGACGAAATATAATTCACCCCTCCACTTT
V gene: TRBV20-1; clone size: many; J gene: TRBJ1-5; D gene: .; CDR3 protein: CSAGKGAKQPQHF; CDR3 DNA: TGCAGTGCTGGTAAAGGGGCTAAACAGCCCCAGCATTTT
V gene: TRBV20-1; clone size: .; J gene: TRBJ2-1; D gene: TRBD2; CDR3 protein: CCARGGLAGLSYNEQFF; CDR3 DNA: TGCTGTGCTAGAGGCGGACTAGCGGGCCTCTCCTACAATGAGCAGTTCTTC
V gene: TRBV19; clone size: .; J gene: TRBJ1-2; D gene: TRBD1; CDR3 protein: CASSEDRGLYGYTF; CDR3 DNA: TGTGCCAGTAGTGAGGACAGGGGACTCTATGGCTACACCTTC
V gene: TRBV12-3/TRBV12-4; clone size: .; J gene: TRBJ2-3; D gene: TRBD1; CDR3 protein: CASRQGAVDTQYF; CDR3 DNA: TGTGCCAGCAGGCAGGGGGCTGTGGATACGCAGTATTTT
V gene: TRBV7-9; clone size: .; J gene: TRBJ1-2; D gene: .; CDR3 protein: CASSSRGFNYGYTF; CDR3 DNA: TGTGCCAGCAGCTCAAGAGGTTTTAACTATGGCTACACCTTC
V gene: TRBV7-2; clone size: few; J gene: TRBJ2-2; D gene: TRBD1; CDR3 protein: CASSPRRQGMMAGELFF; CDR3 DNA: TGTGCCAGCAGCCCTAGAAGACAGGGAATGATGGCCGGGGAGCTGTTTTTT
V gene: TRBV20-1; clone size: .; J gene: TRBJ1-1; D gene: .; CDR3 protein: CSAQPIGRNTEAFF; CDR3 DNA: TGCAGTGCTCAACCCATTGGACGGAACACTGAAGCTTTCTTT
V gene: TRBV18; clone size: many; J gene: TRBJ2-1; D gene: .; CDR3 protein: CASSTLSGGSYNEQFF; CDR3 DNA: TGTGCCAGCTCAACCCTATCCGGGGGTTCCTACAATGAGCAGTTCTTC
V gene: TRBV19; clone size: .; J gene: TRBJ2-5; D gene: TRBD1; CDR3 protein: CASSNTGARETQYF; CDR3 DNA: TGTGCCAGTAGTAACACAGGGGCCCGGGAGACCCAGTACTTC
V gene: TRBV4-2; clone size: .; J gene: TRBJ2-3; D gene: TRBD2; CDR3 protein: CASSRRTSGGATDTQYF; CDR3 DNA: TGTGCCAGCAGCCGTCGGACTAGCGGGGGGGCCACAGATACGCAGTATTTT
V gene: TRBV20-1; clone size: few; J gene: TRBJ1-2; D gene: TRBD1; CDR3 protein: CSASQTGGAYGYTF; CDR3 DNA: TGCAGTGCTAGTCAGACAGGGGGCGCTTATGGCTACACCTTC
V gene: TRBV7-2; clone size: .; J gene: TRBJ1-1; D gene: TRBD1; CDR3 protein: CASSLEPGGATEAFF; CDR3 DNA: TGTGCCAGCAGCTTAGAGCCAGGGGGCGCGACTGAAGCTTTCTTT
V gene: TRBV29-1; clone size: .; J gene: TRBJ2-4; D gene: .; CDR3 protein: CSAGQLAKNIQYF; CDR3 DNA: TGCAGCGCAGGACAGCTAGCCAAAAACATTCAGTACTTC
V gene: TRBV12-3/TRBV12-4; clone size: .; J gene: TRBJ1-4; D gene: .; CDR3 protein: CASSPDSLEKLFF; CDR3 DNA: TGTGCCAGCAGCCCCGACAGTCTCGAAAAACTGTTTTTT
V gene: TRBV5-1; clone size: .; J gene: TRBJ2-2; D gene: TRBD1; CDR3 protein: CASSPPRTGSTGELFF; CDR3 DNA: TGCGCCAGCAGCCCCCCCCGGACAGGGTCCACCGGGGAGCTGTTTTTT
V gene: TRBV9; clone size: .; J gene: TRBJ1-1; D gene: .; CDR3 protein: CASSVVRGAFF; CDR3 DNA: TGTGCCAGCAGCGTAGTTAGGGGAGCTTTCTTT
V gene: TRBV11-2; clone size: few; J gene: TRBJ1-5; D gene: .; CDR3 protein: CASSLAAGNQPQHF; CDR3 DNA: TGTGCCAGCAGCTTAGCAGCCGGCAATCAGCCCCAGCATTTT
V gene: TRBV12-3/TRBV12-4; clone size: .; J gene: TRBJ2-7; D gene: .; CDR3 protein: CASRETGLTYEQYF; CDR3 DNA: TGTGCCAGCAGAGAGACAGGTTTAACCTACGAGCAGTACTTC
V gene: TRBV20-1; clone size: .; J gene: TRBJ2-3; D gene: TRBD2; CDR3 protein: CSASYGAGGDTDTQYF; CDR3 DNA: TGCAGTGCTAGTTACGGAGCGGGGGGCGACACAGATACGCAGTATTTT
V gene: TRBV28; clone size: .; J gene: TRBJ2-7; D gene: .; CDR3 protein: CASSLWKGSYEQYF; CDR3 DNA: TGTGCCAGCAGTTTATGGAAGGGTTCCTACGAGCAGTACTTC
V gene: TRBV5-5; clone size: many; J gene: TRBJ1-1; D gene: .; CDR3 protein: CASSFLTGNTEAFF; CDR3 DNA: TGTGCCAGCAGCTTCTTAACAGGGAACACTGAAGCTTTCTTT
V gene: TRBV5-6; clone size: few; J gene: TRBJ2-6; D gene: .; CDR3 protein: CASSLVEGANVLTF; CDR3 DNA: TGTGCCAGCAGCTTGGTGGAAGGGGCCAACGTCCTGACTTTC
V gene: TRBV7-9; clone size: .; J gene: TRBJ2-7; D gene: TRBD2; CDR3 protein: CASSSLAGSDEQYF; CDR3 DNA: TGTGCCAGCAGCTCACTAGCGGGGAGCGACGAGCAGTACTTC
V gene: TRBV6-2/TRBV6-3; clone size: .; J gene: TRBJ1-3; D gene: TRBD1; CDR3 protein: CASSRRDRATRNTIYF; CDR3 DNA: TGTGCCAGCAGTCGTCGGGACAGGGCGACCAGAAACACCATATATTTT
V gene: TRBV5-1; clone size: few; J gene: TRBJ2-7; D gene: .; CDR3 protein: CASSLVGPGTPRSYEQYF; CDR3 DNA: TGCGCCAGCAGCTTGGTCGGCCCCGGGACTCCCCGCTCCTACGAGCAGTACTTC
V gene: TRBV7-9; clone size: few; J gene: TRBJ2-3; D gene: .; CDR3 protein: CASSLDGHTDTQYF; CDR3 DNA: TGTGCCAGCAGCTTAGATGGCCACACAGATACGCAGTATTTT